These 25 T cell receptor beta chains originate from one sample sequenced in a study of blood T cell repertoires in COVID-19. The protocol was immunoSEQ multiplex PCR, while the TCRdb copy is restricted to in-frame clones and leaves out a portion. The sample has 200,000 to 250,000 clones, roughly 84% seen once. The material sequenced was peripheral blood. Receptor source: a man aged 45-60 years who had recovered from COVID-19.

V usage is TRBV5-5 and J usage is TRBJ2-3; D might be TRBD1 (5 bases). The CDR3 spans 15 residues. Germline V gene sequence: CDR1 SGHKS, CDR2 YYEKEE (reference sequence). The V end was cut by 1 base, the J end by 2 bases, with 11 bases between. Here the CDR3 DNA reads TGTGCCAGCAGCTTGATTGACAGAGACACAGATACGCAGTATTTT. Translation gives CASSLIDRDTDTQYF.

This clone was found many times. V is TRBV7-6 and J is TRBJ2-1; 8 bases match TRBD2. Germline values: CDR1 SGHVS, CDR2 FNYEAQ. The CDR3 runs to 15 residues. Trimming took 5 bases from V and 0 from J; bases not matched to a gene: 3. This CDR3 reads CASSRSGSSYNEQFF. CDR3 in DNA: TGTGCCAGCAGCCGAAGCGGGAGCTCCTACAATGAGCAGTTCTTC.

V usage is TRBV30 and J usage is TRBJ2-3; D perhaps matches TRBD2 (5 bases). V dropped 0 bases and J dropped 5 bases, with 6 bases sitting between them. Germline-derived CDR1 and CDR2 are GTSNPN and SVGIG (reference sequence). The CDR3 has 12 residues. The DNA of the CDR3 is TGTGCCTGGAGTGTAGGAGGAGATACGCAGTATTTT. This gives the protein CAWSVGGDTQYF.

The chain employs TRBV2 and TRBJ1-2; D perhaps matches TRBD1 (6 bases). Per the germline V gene, CDR1 is SNHLY and CDR2 is FYNNEI. V gave up 8 bases and J gave up 8 bases, with 12 bases separating them. CDR3 length: 11 residues. CDR3 sequence reads: CASEQGLGYTF. CDR3 nucleotide sequence: TGTGCCAGCGAACAGGGTCTGGGCTACACCTTC.

The V call is TRBV7-6, the J call TRBJ2-3; 8 positions agree with TRBD2. The germline V gene encodes CDR1 SGHVS and CDR2 FNYEAQ. Trimming removed 3 bases from V and 3 bases from J; junction bases left unmatched: 5. This CDR3 contains 15 residues. CDR3 loop: CASSLTGGKTDTQYF. CDR3 coding DNA: TGTGCCAGCAGCTTGACGGGAGGGAAAACAGATACGCAGTATTTT.

J is TRBJ1-2 and V is TRBV28, with D unresolved. Germline V gene lookup returns CDR1 MDHEN and CDR2 SYDVKM. The CDR3 runs to 11 residues. V was pared by 3 bases and J by 5 bases, with 4 bases between. CDR3 DNA sequence: TGTGCCAGCAGTTTTCAATATGGCTACACCTTC. Translation: CASSFQYGYTF.

V is TRBV24-1 and J is TRBJ2-1; 7 bases fit TRBD2. In germline, CDR1 is KGHDR, CDR2 SFDVKD. This CDR3 is built from 16 residues. V was clipped by 3 bases and J by 1 base; unmatched bases: 5. The CDR3 sequence: CATSDVGRRSYNEQFF. Here the CDR3 DNA reads TGTGCCACCAGTGATGTCGGGAGGCGGTCCTACAATGAGCAGTTCTTC.

This chain links TRBV24-1 with TRBJ2-3; 8 bases are a match to TRBD2. V dropped 3 bases and J dropped 7; count of bases not matched to a gene: 11. The CDR3 totals 16 residues. From germline, CDR1 is KGHDR and CDR2 SFDVKD. CDR3 sequence reads: CATSDPVAGKTNTQYF. DNA of the CDR3: TGTGCCACCAGTGATCCAGTAGCGGGAAAGACGAATACGCAGTATTTT.

This sequence joins TRBV6-5 and TRBJ1-2; D uncertain. V was shortened by 1 base and J by 1 base, with 7 bases between the two germline ends. CDR1 is MNHEY and CDR2 is SVGAGI in the germline V gene. The CDR3 runs to 14 residues. CDR3 bases: TGTGCCAGCAGTTACTACGGTAATAACTATGGCTACACCTTC. Translation: CASSYYGNNYGYTF.

This rearrangement joins TRBV15 to TRBJ2-2; the match to TRBD2 covers 7 bases. The CDR3 length is 17 residues. CDR1 LNHNV and CDR2 YYDKDF come from the germline V gene (reference sequence). J lost 2 bases, V lost 5 bases, and 11 bases had no gene match. CDR3 sequence: CATSFSLAEINTGELFF. The CDR3 DNA sequence: TGTGCCACCAGCTTTTCTCTAGCGGAGATAAACACCGGGGAGCTGTTTTTT. Full variable domain (missing parts from reference TRBV15 and TRBJ2-2): DAMVIQNPRYQVTQFGKPVTLSCSQTLNHNVMYWYQQKSSQAPKLLFHYYDKDFNNEADTPDNFQSRRPNTSFCFLDIRSPGLGDTAMYLCATSFSLAEINTGELFFGEGSRLTVL.

The chain is built from TRBV28 and TRBJ1-2; weak D call: TRBD1 (6 bases). The germline gives CDR1 MDHEN, CDR2 SYDVKM. Trimming removed 0 bases from V and 8 bases from J, with 19 bases in between. The CDR3 loop spans 16 amino acids. The CDR3 spells CASSLWSGGGTEGYTF. The CDR3 nucleotides are TGTGCCAGCAGTTTATGGTCCGGGGGGGGCACGGAGGGCTACACCTTC.

This sequence joins TRBV10-1 and TRBJ2-5, with 8 bases lining up with TRBD2. The CDR3 consists of 16 residues. Per the germline V gene, CDR1 is WNHNN and CDR2 is SYGVQD (reference sequence). The V and J ends lost 0 bases and 2 bases, in that order; junction bases with no gene match: 5. This CDR3 is CASSESRASGQETQYF. The CDR3 nucleotides are TGCGCCAGCAGTGAGTCTCGGGCTAGCGGGCAAGAGACCCAGTACTTC.

The V call is TRBV3-1 (or the pseudogene TRBV3-2), the J call TRBJ2-1; 7 bases agree with TRBD2. The CDR3 has 16 amino acids. Germline CDR1 reads LGHDT; CDR2 reads YNNKEL (reference sequence). V shed 2 bases, J shed 0 bases, and the junction held 4 bases outside the gene matches. CDR3 residues: CASSQLERGSYNEQFF. The CDR3 bases are TGTGCCAGCAGCCAATTGGAGCGGGGCTCCTACAATGAGCAGTTCTTC.

The chain has TRBV28 and TRBJ2-1; 12 bases align to TRBD2. The V gene's germline CDR1 is MDHEN and CDR2 SYDVKM. CDR3 length equals 15 residues. V was clipped by 6 bases and J by 7 bases; unmatched bases: 7. In DNA, the CDR3 is TGTGCCAGCAGGAACCTAGCGGGAGGGAGTAATGAGCAGTTCTTC. Protein sequence: CASRNLAGGSNEQFF.

The V and J genes are TRBV28 and TRBJ2-5, with D perhaps matching TRBD2 (7 bases). The V gene's germline CDR1 is MDHEN and CDR2 SYDVKM. The CDR3 is 16 residues long. Trimming cost V 3 bases and J 2 bases, with 16 bases left between them. The CDR3 here is CASSLGRGAAQETQYF. The CDR3 DNA sequence: TGTGCCAGCAGTTTGGGGAGGGGGGCCGCACAAGAGACCCAGTACTTC.

Here the CDR3 reads CASSPAGPSNTEAFF. The CDR3 region has the DNA TGTGCCAGCAGTCCAGCAGGGCCCTCGAACACTGAAGCTTTCTTT. The chain employs TRBV28 and TRBJ1-1; D is perhaps TRBD1 (5 bases). Trimming cost V 5 bases and J 1 base, with 14 bases left between them. Germline assignment: CDR1 MDHEN and CDR2 SYDVKM. This CDR3 spans 15 amino acids.

This clone was picked up one time. This rearrangement joins TRBV5-5 to TRBJ1-4, with D possibly being TRBD1 (5 bases). The V gene's germline CDR1 is SGHKS and CDR2 YYEKEE (reference sequence). The CDR3 is made up of 15 amino acids. Trimming took off 4 bases at V and 2 bases at J, with 12 bases between the two ends. CDR3 in amino acids: CASSPREGTNEKLFF. The CDR3 DNA reads as TGTGCCAGCAGCCCACGGGAGGGGACTAATGAAAAACTGTTTTTT.

The genes are TRBV2 and TRBJ2-3; 13 bases match TRBD2. This CDR3 region has 16 residues. With V trimmed by 4 bases and J by 7 bases, 8 bases remained unmatched. Germline CDR1 SNHLY, CDR2 FYNNEI. CDR3 bases: TGTGCCAGCAGTGTCGTGTGGACTAGCGGGAGTCATACGCAGTATTTT. Its protein product is CASSVVWTSGSHTQYF.

The V gene is TRBV7-6, the J gene TRBJ2-7; TRBD2 matches at 12 bases. The germline CDR1 and CDR2 sequences are SGHVS and FNYEAQ. This CDR3 region has 15 residues. V lost 4 bases to trimming and J lost 5 bases; unmatched junction nucleotides: 6. CDR3 protein: CASSWGGTSGHEQYF. The DNA for the CDR3 is TGTGCCAGCAGCTGGGGCGGGACTAGCGGGCACGAGCAGTACTTC.

CDR3 residues: CASSPPSGRYNEQFF. The CDR3 bases are TGTGCCAGCAGCCCCCCTAGCGGGAGATACAATGAGCAGTTCTTC. The chain recombines TRBV5-6 with TRBJ2-1; 10 positions agree with TRBD2. Germline loops: CDR1 SGHDT, CDR2 YYEEEE. V dropped 4 bases and J dropped 4; count of bases not matched to a gene: 5. This CDR3 has 15 residues. Drawing the rest from reference TRBV5-6 and TRBJ2-1, the complete variable domain is DAGVTQSPTHLIKTRGQQVTLRCSPKSGHDTVSWYQQALGQGPQFIFQYYEEEERQRGNFPDRFSGHQFPNYSSELNVNALLLGDSALYLCASSPPSGRYNEQFFGPGTRLTVL.

This clone was seen more than once but under ten times. The V call is TRBV5-1, the J call TRBJ2-7; the match to TRBD2 covers 7 bases. V trimming: 4 bases; J trimming: 7 bases; junction bases outside the gene matches: 14. The CDR3 is made up of 15 amino acids. CDR1 and CDR2 from the germline V gene are SGHRS and YFSETQ. The CDR3 region is CASSNDLKVGREQYF. The CDR3 DNA reads as TGCGCCAGCAGCAACGACCTGAAGGTCGGGAGGGAGCAGTACTTC.

The V gene is TRBV14, the J gene TRBJ1-6; no clear D gene. V was clipped by 3 bases and J by 0 bases, with 9 bases between them. The CDR3 length is 16 residues. The germline CDR1 and CDR2 sequences are SGHDN and FVKESK. This chain's CDR3 is CASSQRVGSYNSPLHF. DNA of the CDR3: TGTGCCAGCAGCCAGAGGGTGGGCTCCTATAATTCACCCCTCCACTTT.

The V gene is TRBV25-1, the J gene TRBJ1-2; 8 nucleotides line up with TRBD1. Per the germline V gene, CDR1 is MGHDK and CDR2 is SYGVNS. Unmatched junction bases numbered 6, after V lost 1 base and J lost 8 bases. CDR3 length: 14 residues. As DNA, the CDR3 is TGTGCCAGCAGTGAATTCGGCAGGGGGCTAGGCTACACCTTC. Its translation: CASSEFGRGLGYTF.

The V gene is TRBV29-1, the J gene TRBJ2-1; 15 bases are shared with TRBD2. V shed 4 bases, J shed 9 bases, and the junction held 16 bases outside the gene matches. The germline V gene encodes CDR1 SQVTM and CDR2 ANQGSEA. The CDR3 has 18 amino acids. CDR3 sequence reads: CSVAPGTSGRRSGAEQFF. CDR3 sequence (DNA): TGCAGCGTTGCACCTGGGACTAGCGGGAGGAGGTCCGGCGCTGAGCAGTTCTTC.

The V and J genes are TRBV18 and TRBJ1-5, with TRBD1 as a possible D gene (6 bases). The CDR3 is made up of 14 amino acids. Germline V CDR1 and CDR2: KGHSH, LQKENI. V was cut by 3 bases and J by 9 bases, with 15 bases left in between. CDR3: CASSPNREWTPQHF. As DNA, the CDR3 is TGTGCCAGCTCACCGAACAGGGAATGGACGCCCCAGCATTTT.